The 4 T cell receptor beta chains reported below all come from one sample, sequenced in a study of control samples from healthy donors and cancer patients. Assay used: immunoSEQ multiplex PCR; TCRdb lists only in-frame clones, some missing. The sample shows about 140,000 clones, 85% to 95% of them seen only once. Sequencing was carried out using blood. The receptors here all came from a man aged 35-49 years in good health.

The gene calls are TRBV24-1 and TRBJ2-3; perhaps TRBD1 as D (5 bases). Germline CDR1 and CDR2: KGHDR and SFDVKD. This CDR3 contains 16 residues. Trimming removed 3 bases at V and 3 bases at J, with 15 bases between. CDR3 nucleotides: TGTGCCACCAGTGATCCTTCAGGGCTTAGAACAGATACGCAGTATTTT. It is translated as CATSDPSGLRTDTQYF.

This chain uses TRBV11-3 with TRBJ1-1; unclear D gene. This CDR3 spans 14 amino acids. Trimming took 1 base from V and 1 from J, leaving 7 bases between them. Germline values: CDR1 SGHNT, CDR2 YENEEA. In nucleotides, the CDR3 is TGTGCCAGCAGCTTAGCTGGGGAGAACACTGAAGCTTTCTTT. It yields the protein CASSLAGENTEAFF.

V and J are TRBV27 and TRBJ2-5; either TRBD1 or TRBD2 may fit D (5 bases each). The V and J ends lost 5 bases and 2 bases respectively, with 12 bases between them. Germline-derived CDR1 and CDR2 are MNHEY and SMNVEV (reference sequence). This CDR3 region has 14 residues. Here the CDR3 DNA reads TGTGCCAGCAGTGCAGGGAGCCGGCAAGAGACCCAGTACTTC. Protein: CASSAGSRQETQYF.

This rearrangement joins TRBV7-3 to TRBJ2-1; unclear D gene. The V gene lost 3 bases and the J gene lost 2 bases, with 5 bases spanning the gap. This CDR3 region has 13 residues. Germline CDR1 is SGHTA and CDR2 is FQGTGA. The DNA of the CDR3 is TGTGCCAGCAGCTTCCCCACCTACAATGAGCAGTTCTTC. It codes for CASSFPTYNEQFF.